This T cell receptor beta chain appears in the sequencing data of a study of T cell repertoires in cytomegalovirus infection. The wider study: From public TCR beta signatures came an indication of both CMV infection and matching HLA type.

The V gene's germline CDR1 is DFQATT and CDR2 SNEGSKA (reference sequence). The CDR3 totals 17 residues. The V end was cut by 0 bases, the J end by 1 base, with 13 bases between. A single record per CDR3 protein comes from TCRdb applying MiXCR to the reads. The top ten hold around 9.6% of the sample, which has 490,000 or so distinct CDR3 sequences, about 10% seen once. The V call is TRBV20-1, the J call TRBJ1-6; the D is unclear. Material: PBMCs. The source is a human donor in good health (CMV status not recorded). Some clones in this sample may be carry-over from other donors' samples. CDR3 in DNA: TGCAGTGCTAGAGATGGCGGGAGAGGGTCCTATAATTCACCCCTCCACTTT. It encodes CSARDGGRGSYNSPLHF.